The sequence of this T cell receptor beta chain was determined in a study of identical twins. TCRdb passed the 5' RACE reads through MiXCR, listing each CDR3 protein once. This sample yields 430,000 or so distinct CDR3 sequences, of which about 24% are seen a single time; 2.5% to 3.5% belongs to the top ten. General observations from the study: Modeled out-of-frame TCR alpha sharing in monozygotic twins fell below observed levels. Cord blood beta clonotypes present at high abundance carried fewer insertions; no such pattern appeared in memory repertoires.

On this clonotype itself: Its matching antigen is unknown.

Germline V gives CDR1 MNHEY, CDR2 SVGEGT. V was cut by 8 bases and J by 0 bases, with 5 bases left in between. The CDR3 loop spans 12 amino acids. This sample also belongs to another study, concerning T cells expressing NK-cell markers. According to that study: Of the CD8+ T cell pool in about six donors, roughly 1.0-7.5% was accounted for by dominant NKG2C+ clonotypes.

The V call is TRBV6-2 or TRBV6-3, the J call TRBJ2-1; no clear D. The clonotype was recovered from a woman younger than 30 in good health. Specimen: CD4+ T cells sorted from blood. The CDR3 is CASLSSYNEQFF. The CDR3 region has the DNA TGTGCCAGCCTGAGCTCCTACAATGAGCAGTTCTTC.